The present T cell receptor (beta chain) was sequenced within a study of blood T cell repertoires in COVID-19. Background on the study: The United States, Italy and Spain were the sources of the acute and convalescent COVID-19 samples. The cDNA or gDNA used as material had been derived from T cells, B-cell-depleted T cells, or PBMCs.

This CDR3 region has 14 residues. From germline, CDR1 is LNHDA and CDR2 SQIVND (reference sequence). The V gene lost 3 bases and the J gene lost 2 bases, with 10 bases spanning the gap. TCRdb's copy holds only in-frame clones and misses some; the assay was immunoSEQ multiplex PCR. The sample has more than 95,000 clones; roughly four fifths are singletons. Patients in Seattle were enrolled during active infection, then followed longitudinally. This TCR was sampled from a man older than 75 with COVID-19, enrolled during active disease. The material sequenced was peripheral blood. This chain links TRBV19 with TRBJ2-5; unclear D gene. The CDR3 DNA sequence: TGTGCCAGTAGTATCTCACGGTTTCAAGAGACCCAGTACTTC. Translated, it gives CASSISRFQETQYF.